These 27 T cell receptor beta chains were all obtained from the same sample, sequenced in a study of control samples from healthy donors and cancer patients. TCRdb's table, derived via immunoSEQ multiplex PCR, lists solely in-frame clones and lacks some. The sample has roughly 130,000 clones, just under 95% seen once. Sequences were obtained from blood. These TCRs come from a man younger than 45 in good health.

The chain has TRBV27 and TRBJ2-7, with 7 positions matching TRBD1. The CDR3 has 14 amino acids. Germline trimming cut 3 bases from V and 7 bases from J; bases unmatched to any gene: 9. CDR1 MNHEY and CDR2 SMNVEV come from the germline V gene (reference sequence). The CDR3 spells CASSFRDRVGEQYF. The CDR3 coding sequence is TGTGCCAGCAGTTTCCGCGACAGGGTGGGAGAGCAGTACTTC.

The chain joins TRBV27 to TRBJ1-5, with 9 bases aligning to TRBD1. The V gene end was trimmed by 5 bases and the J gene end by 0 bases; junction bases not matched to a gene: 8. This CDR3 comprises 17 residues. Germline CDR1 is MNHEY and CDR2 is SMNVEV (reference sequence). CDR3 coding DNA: TGTGCCAGCAGTCCGGGACAGGGAACTATTAGCAATCAGCCCCAGCATTTT. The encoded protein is CASSPGQGTISNQPQHF.

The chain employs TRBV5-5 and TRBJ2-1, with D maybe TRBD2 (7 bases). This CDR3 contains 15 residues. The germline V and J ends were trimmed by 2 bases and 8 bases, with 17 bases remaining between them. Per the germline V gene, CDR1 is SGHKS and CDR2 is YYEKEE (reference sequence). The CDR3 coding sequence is TGTGCCAGCAGCTTCGGAGGCGGGGGCGGCTATGAGCAGTTCTTC. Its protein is CASSFGGGGGYEQFF. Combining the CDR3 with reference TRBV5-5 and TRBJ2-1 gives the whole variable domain DAGVTQSPTHLIKTRGQQVTLRCSPISGHKSVSWYQQVLGQGPQFIFQYYEKEERGRGNFPDRFSARQFPNYSSELNVNALLLGDSALYLCASSFGGGGGYEQFFGPGTRLTVL.

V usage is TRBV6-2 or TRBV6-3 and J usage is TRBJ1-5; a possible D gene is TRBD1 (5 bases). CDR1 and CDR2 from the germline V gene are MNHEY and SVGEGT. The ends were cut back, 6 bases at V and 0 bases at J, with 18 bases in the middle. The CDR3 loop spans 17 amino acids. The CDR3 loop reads CASSWDGEGISNQPQHF. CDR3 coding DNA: TGTGCCAGCAGCTGGGACGGCGAAGGGATTAGCAATCAGCCCCAGCATTTT.

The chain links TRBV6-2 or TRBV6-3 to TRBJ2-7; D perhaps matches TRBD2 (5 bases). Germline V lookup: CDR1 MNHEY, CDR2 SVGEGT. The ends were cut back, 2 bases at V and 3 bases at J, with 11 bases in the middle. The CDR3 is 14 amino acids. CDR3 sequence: CASSYREGSYEQYF. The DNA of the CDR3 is TGTGCCAGCAGTTACAGAGAGGGTAGCTACGAGCAGTACTTC.

CDR3 residues: CASSSEGGNAFF. For the CDR3, the DNA is TGTGCCAGCAGCTCTGAGGGGGGCAACGCTTTCTTT. V usage is TRBV5-6 and J usage is TRBJ1-1, with D possibly TRBD1 on 6 matching bases. The CDR3 has 12 amino acids. V was trimmed by 3 bases and J by 11 bases, leaving 14 bases between them. CDR1 and CDR2 (germline): SGHDT, YYEEEE.

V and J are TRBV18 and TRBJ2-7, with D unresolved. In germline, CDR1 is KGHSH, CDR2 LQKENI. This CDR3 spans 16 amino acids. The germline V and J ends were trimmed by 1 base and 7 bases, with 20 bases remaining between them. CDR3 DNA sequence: TGTGCCAGCTCACCACTCGGTGGTCTTGCGTGGGGTGAGCAGTACTTC. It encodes CASSPLGGLAWGEQYF.

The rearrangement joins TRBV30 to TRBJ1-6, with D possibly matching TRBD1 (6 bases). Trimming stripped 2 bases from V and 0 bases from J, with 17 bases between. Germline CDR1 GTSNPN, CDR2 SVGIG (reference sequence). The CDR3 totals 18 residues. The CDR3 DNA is TGTGCCTGGAGTAAGGGACGGGGGCTCAGCTCCTATAATTCACCCCTCCACTTT. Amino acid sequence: CAWSKGRGLSSYNSPLHF.

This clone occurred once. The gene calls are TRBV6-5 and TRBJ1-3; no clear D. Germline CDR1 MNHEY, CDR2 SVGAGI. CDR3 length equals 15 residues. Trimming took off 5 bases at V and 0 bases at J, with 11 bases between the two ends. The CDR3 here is CASSPDHSSGNTIYF. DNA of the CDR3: TGTGCCAGCAGTCCCGACCATAGCTCTGGAAACACCATATATTTT.

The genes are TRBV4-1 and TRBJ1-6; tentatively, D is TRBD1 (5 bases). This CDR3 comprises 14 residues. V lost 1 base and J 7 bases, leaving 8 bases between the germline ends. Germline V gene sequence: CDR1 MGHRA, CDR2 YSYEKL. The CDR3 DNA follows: TGCGCCAGCAGCCAAGGGGGGATGAATTCACCCCTCCACTTT. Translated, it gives CASSQGGMNSPLHF.

CDR3 nucleotides: TGCGCCAGCAGGCAGCAGGGGGGAACTAACTATGGCTACACCTTC. Translated, it gives CASRQQGGTNYGYTF. The rearrangement joins TRBV4-1 to TRBJ1-2, with 7 positions matching TRBD1. Germline V CDR1 and CDR2: MGHRA, YSYEKL. This CDR3 has 15 residues. The ends lost 6 bases at V and 0 bases at J; junction bases unmatched: 7.

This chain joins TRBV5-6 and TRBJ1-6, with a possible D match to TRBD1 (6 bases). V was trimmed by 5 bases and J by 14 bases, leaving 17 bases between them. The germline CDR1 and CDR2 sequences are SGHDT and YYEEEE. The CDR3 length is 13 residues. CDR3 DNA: TGTGCCAGCAGACTGACAGGAGTAAAAACCCTCCACTTT. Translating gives CASRLTGVKTLHF.

CDR3 in DNA: TGTGCCAGCAGTGCCTCCAGGGGGCGATACACAGATACGCAGTATTTT. Translating it yields CASSASRGRYTDTQYF. This sequence joins TRBV6-1 and TRBJ2-3; 8 bases line up with TRBD1. The CDR3 spans 16 residues. The germline V gene encodes CDR1 MNHNS and CDR2 SASEGT. Trimming cost V 4 bases and J 2 bases; bases outside gene matches: 8.

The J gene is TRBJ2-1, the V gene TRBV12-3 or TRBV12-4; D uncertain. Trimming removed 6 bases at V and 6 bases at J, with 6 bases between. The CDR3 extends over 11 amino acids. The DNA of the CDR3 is TGTGCCAGCAGCGTCAGCAATGAGCAGTTCTTC. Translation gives CASSVSNEQFF.

DNA for the CDR3: TGCGCCAGCAGCCAAGACCCAGGCGGAGAAAAACTGTTTTTT. Its protein product is CASSQDPGGEKLFF. This chain joins TRBV4-1 and TRBJ1-4; D is unclear. The CDR3 has 14 amino acids. Per the germline V gene, CDR1 is MGHRA and CDR2 is YSYEKL. V was shortened by 0 bases and J by 8 bases, with 10 bases between the two germline ends.

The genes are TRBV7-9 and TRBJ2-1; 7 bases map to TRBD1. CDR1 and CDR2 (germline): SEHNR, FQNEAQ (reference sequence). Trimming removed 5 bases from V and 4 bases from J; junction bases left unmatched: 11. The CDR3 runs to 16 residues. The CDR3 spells CASSLLPQGLYNEQFF. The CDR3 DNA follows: TGTGCCAGCAGCCTACTCCCACAGGGGCTTTACAATGAGCAGTTCTTC.

The CDR3, as DNA: TGCAGCCCGATTGATGTCATACAGGGGAACACTGAAGCTTTCTTT. Translating gives CSPIDVIQGNTEAFF. The chain links TRBV29-1 to TRBJ1-1; D is perhaps TRBD1 (6 bases). The V gene's germline CDR1 is SQVTM and CDR2 ANQGSEA. The CDR3 sequence is 15 residues long. V was trimmed by 8 bases and J by 1 base, leaving 20 bases between them.

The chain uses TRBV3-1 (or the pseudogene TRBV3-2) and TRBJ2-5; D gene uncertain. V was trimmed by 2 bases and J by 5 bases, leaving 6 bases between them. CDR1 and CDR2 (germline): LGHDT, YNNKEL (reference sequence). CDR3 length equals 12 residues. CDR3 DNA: TGTGCCAGCAGCCAATCTGGCGAGACCCAGTACTTC. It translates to CASSQSGETQYF.

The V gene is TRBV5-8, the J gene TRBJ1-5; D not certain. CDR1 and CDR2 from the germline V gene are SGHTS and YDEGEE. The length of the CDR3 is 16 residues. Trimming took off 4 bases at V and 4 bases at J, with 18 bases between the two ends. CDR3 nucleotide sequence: TGTGCCAGCAGCAGTGCGCGCGGTATAAGAAATCAGCCCCAGCATTTT. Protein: CASSSARGIRNQPQHF.

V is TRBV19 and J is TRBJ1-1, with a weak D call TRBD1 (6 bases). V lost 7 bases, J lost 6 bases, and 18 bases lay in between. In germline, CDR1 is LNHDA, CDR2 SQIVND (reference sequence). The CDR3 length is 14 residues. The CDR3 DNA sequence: TGTGCCAGTACCTACAGGGATAGGATCGCTGAAGCTTTCTTT. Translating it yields CASTYRDRIAEAFF. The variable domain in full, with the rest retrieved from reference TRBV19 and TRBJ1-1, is DGGITQSPKYLFRKEGQNVTLSCEQNLNHDAMYWYRQDPGQGLRLIYYSQIVNDFQKGDIAEGYSVSREKKESFPLTVTSAQKNPTAFYLCASTYRDRIAEAFFGQGTRLTVV.

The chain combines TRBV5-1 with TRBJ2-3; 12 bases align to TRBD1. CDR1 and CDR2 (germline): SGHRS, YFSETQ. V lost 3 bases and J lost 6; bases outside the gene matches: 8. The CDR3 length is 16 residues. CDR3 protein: CASSSAGTGGADTQYF. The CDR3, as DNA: TGCGCCAGCAGCTCCGCCGGGACAGGGGGCGCGGATACGCAGTATTTT.

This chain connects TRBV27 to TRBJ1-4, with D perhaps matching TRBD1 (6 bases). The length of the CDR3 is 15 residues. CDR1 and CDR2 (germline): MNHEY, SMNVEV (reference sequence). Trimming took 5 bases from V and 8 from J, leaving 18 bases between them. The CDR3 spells CASSPQAGAVEKLFF. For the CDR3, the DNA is TGTGCCAGCAGTCCGCAGGCGGGGGCAGTGGAAAAACTGTTTTTT.

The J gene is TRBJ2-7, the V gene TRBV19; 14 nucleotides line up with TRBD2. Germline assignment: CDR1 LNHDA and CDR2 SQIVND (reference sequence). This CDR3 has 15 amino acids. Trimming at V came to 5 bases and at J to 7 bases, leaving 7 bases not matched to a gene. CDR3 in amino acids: CASSPGLAGGWEQYF. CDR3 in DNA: TGTGCCAGTAGTCCCGGACTAGCGGGGGGCTGGGAGCAGTACTTC.

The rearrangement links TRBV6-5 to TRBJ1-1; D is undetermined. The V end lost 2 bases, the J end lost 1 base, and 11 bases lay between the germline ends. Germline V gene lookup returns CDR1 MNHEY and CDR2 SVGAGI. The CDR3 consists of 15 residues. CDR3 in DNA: TGTGCCAGCAGTTACGGGAATTACGGGAACACTGAAGCTTTCTTT. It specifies CASSYGNYGNTEAFF.

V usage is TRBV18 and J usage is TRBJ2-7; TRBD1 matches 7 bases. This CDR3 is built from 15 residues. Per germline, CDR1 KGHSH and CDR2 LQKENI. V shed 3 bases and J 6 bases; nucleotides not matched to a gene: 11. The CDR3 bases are TGTGCCAGCTCACCGGGTGAAGGGGGCAGGGTCGAGCAGTACTTC. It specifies CASSPGEGGRVEQYF.

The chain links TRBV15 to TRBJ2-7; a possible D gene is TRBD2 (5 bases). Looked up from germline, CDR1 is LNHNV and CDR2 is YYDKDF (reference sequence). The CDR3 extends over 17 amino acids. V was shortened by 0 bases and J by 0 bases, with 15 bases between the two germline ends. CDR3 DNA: TGTGCCACCAGCAGAGATCGCGGGCCCGCGGGCTCCTACGAGCAGTACTTC. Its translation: CATSRDRGPAGSYEQYF.

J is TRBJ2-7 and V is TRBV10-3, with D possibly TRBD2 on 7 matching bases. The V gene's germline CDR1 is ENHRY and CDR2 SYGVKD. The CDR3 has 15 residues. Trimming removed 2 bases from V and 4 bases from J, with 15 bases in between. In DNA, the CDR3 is TGTGCCATCAGTGAGAGTGGGGGGGCGTGGTACGAGCAGTACTTC. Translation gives CAISESGGAWYEQYF.